Given below is one T cell receptor beta chain in context. The target of this receptor is not known. No base quality values were provided; no much bigger clone lies one nucleotide off. Based on the germline V gene, the CDR1 and CDR2 sequences are KGHDR and SFDVKD. V and J are truncated by 12 bases and 0 bases respectively, leaving an intervening sequence of 20 bases. Inclusive of the bounding cysteine and phenylalanine, the CDR3 is 16 residues long. Solely the CDR3 DNA is kept, with 48 bases framed from the first base. The library was built by means of the immunoSEQ multiplex PCR assay. The source is immuneACCESS, and TCRdb retained only in-frame sequences with V and J called. Part of the clones is not carried over; for the studies checked, unresolved V genes explain less than half of this, and the remainder is unexplained. This sample lists fewer than 80,000 clones; roughly 90% were detected once. Clones ranked in the top ten supply nearly 6% of the sample.

The entry originates in a study of control samples from healthy donors and cancer patients (dated by TCRdb to between 2020 and 2021). Sequencing input: PBMCs. This clonotype was sampled from a man in his fifties or sixties with colorectal cancer. The chain couples TRBV24-1 to TRBJ2-1, with a tentative D gene TRBD2 over 5 matching bases. The CDR3 corresponds to CASVLETRSSYNEQFF. The sequenced DNA: TGTGCCTCGGTTTTAGAAACTAGGAGCTCCTACAATGAGCAGTTCTTC.